This TCR beta chain was obtained from a study of blood T cell repertoires in COVID-19 (dated by TCRdb to 2020 to 2021). Turning to the overall study: Samples from collaborators originated in the United States, Italy and Spain and spanned both the acute and convalescent phases of COVID-19. The prospective study material was composed of cDNA or gDNA derived from T cells, B-cell-depleted T cells, or PBMCs. Subjects who had been exposed to COVID-19, were actively infected with it, or had recovered from it provided the deeply sampled blood TCRbeta repertoires that made up the dataset. The repertoires were released in a freely available public database meant as a resource for research on the immune response to SARS-CoV-2. The samples were drawn from two sources: the first 160 participants of the ongoing ImmuneRACE study, and over 1,000 subjects contributed by 6 global collaborators. Nearly every sample came with metadata listing a de-identified subject ID, COVID-19 status, age in years and sex. HLA class I and class II types, where available, came from metadata supplied by the sample provider rather than from assay-based typing.

Participants in the prospective study were enrolled through a virtual design, were aged roughly 18 to 90 years, and lived in 24 United States geographic areas. Cohort assignment in the prospective study relied on participant-reported clinical history from a screening survey and a study questionnaire. Recovered participants in ImmuneRACE Cohort 3 were defined by two consecutive negative NP/OP PCR tests, clearance by a healthcare professional, or resolution of symptoms. In the prospective study, whole blood, serum and a nasopharyngeal or oropharyngeal swab were collected from each participant by mobile phlebotomists. Additional blood draws and questionnaires over an approximately two-month period could optionally be provided by prospective study participants. Prospective study blood samples were shipped either frozen or at room temperature before DNA extraction. The paper as a whole reports these results and caveats: The quantity of clinical and demographic metadata differed by source and by participant and was supplied without curation.

Concerning this clone itself: Its antigen is not yet known. There are no base qualities to consult, and no much larger clone falls within one base.

The immunoSEQ Assay, a bias-controlled multiplex PCR, was used to amplify TCRbeta CDR3 regions from genomic DNA. As for the original processing: The number of nucleated cells in each sample was estimated from the amplification of reference gene primers within the assay. Sequence reads were collapsed and filtered to measure the absolute abundance of every unique TCRbeta CDR3 rearrangement. For each sample, productive Simpson clonality was calculated as the square root of Simpson's diversity index over productive rearrangements. TCRdb holds this immuneACCESS table with in-frame rearrangements only. Some clones are missing; in checked studies, unresolved V genes explain under half, and the rest has no known cause. V and J calls and clone size follow that table, whereas D and trimming were derived from the DNA. The sample has approximately 160,000 clones on record, over 65% of them singletons. The ten largest make up roughly 4.5% of the sample.

Trimming removed 4 bases from V and 1 base from J, leaving 13 bases between the germline ends. The germline V gene encodes CDR1 MNHEY and CDR2 SMNVEV (reference sequence). The CDR3 sequence holds 15 residues, the cysteine and phenylalanine included. Here the CDR3 DNA is all that survives: 45 bases in frame from base 1. Recombination linked TRBV27 to TRBJ1-1; the D gene is possibly TRBD1, with 5 bases matching. The source of this sequence is a woman aged 45-60 years who had recovered from COVID-19. Sequenced sample: PBMCs or T cells enriched from blood (not recorded which). The DNA reads as follows: TGTGCCAGCAGTTCGGCTGGGGCAGCGAACACTGAAGCTTTCTTT. It is translated as CASSSAGAANTEAFF.